A selection of T cell receptor beta chains follows, all from one sample in a study of PD-1 blockade in classical Hodgkin lymphoma. The protocol was immunoSEQ multiplex PCR, while the TCRdb copy is restricted to in-frame clones and leaves out a portion. Here the sample spans about 98,000 clones, roughly 76% being singletons. The sample consisted of peripheral blood mononuclear cells (PBMCs), taken before the second cycle of nivolumab. These receptors all stem from a human donor with classical Hodgkin lymphoma. Each CDR3 is given without its conserved first and last residue.

j_call v_call cdr3_length cdr3_aa
TRBJ2-5 TRBV14 14 ASSQVTQTGQGTQY
TRBJ2-7 TRBV28 15 ASSLEVWRSSSYEQY
TRBJ2-1 TRBV7-3 14 ASSSGGAGVYNEQF
TRBJ1-1 TRBV5-4 12 ASSPRTENTEAF
TRBJ1-4 TRBV5-5 14 ASSLGAAATNEKLF
TRBJ2-5 TRBV7-2 15 ASSLNWASGIQETQY
TRBJ2-1 TRBV29-1 13 SVAVGAAFDNEQF
TRBJ2-3 TRBV4-2 13 ASSPIVGGTDTQY
TRBJ2-1 TRBV6-1 11 ASRQYPYNEQF
TRBJ2-7 TRBV4-2 13 ASSHLGRNSYEQY
TRBJ2-7 TRBV28 11 ASSPSGTYEQY
TRBJ1-2 TRBV19 11 ASSIGQGSGYT
TRBJ2-1 TRBV7-6 16 ASSLIPPTSGIRSEQF
TRBJ2-7 TRBV27 13 ASSKDQRDPYEQY
TRBJ1-2 TRBV30 8 AWREIGYT
TRBJ1-4 TRBV4-2 14 ASTPQSGQGSEKLF
TRBJ2-5 TRBV11-2 11 ASSLDPGPTQY
TRBJ2-1 TRBV5-4 11 ASRLMGPHEQF
TRBJ1-1 TRBV7-9 15 ASSLLSLFVTDTEAF
TRBJ1-5 TRBV18 11 ASSPGQIQPQH
TRBJ2-3 TRBV30 14 AWSVKGRPSTDTQY
TRBJ2-3 TRBV19 13 ASSIYGGVLDTQY
TRBJ2-3 TRBV9 13 ASSVTSGSTDTQY